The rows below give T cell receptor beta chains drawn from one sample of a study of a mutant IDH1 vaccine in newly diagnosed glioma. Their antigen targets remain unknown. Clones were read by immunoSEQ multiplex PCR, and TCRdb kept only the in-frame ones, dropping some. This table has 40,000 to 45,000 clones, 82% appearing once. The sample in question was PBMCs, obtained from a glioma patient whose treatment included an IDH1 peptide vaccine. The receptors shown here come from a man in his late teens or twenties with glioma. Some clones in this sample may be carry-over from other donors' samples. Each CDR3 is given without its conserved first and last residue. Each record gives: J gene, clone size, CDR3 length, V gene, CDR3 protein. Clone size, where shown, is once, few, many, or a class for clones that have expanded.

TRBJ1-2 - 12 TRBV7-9 ASSPDQGQGGYT
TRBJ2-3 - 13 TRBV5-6 ASSFGGGGTDTQY
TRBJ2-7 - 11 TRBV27 ASSLRGTHEQY
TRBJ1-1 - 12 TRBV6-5 ASSTTFRFTEAF
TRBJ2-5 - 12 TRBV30 AWSVGRRTETQY
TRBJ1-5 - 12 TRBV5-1 ASSTAGGNQPQH
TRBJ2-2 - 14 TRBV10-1 ASSAGQGIRTGELF
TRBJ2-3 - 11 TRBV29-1 SVRGRATDTQY
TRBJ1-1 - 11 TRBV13 ASSERGFTEAF
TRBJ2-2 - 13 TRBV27 ASSTGTSGTGELF
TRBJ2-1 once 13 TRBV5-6 ASSFLSGGYNEQF
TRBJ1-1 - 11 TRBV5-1 ASSLGANTEAF
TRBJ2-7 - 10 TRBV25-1 ASSIQVGEQY
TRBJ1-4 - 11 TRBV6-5 ASSYRLNEKLF
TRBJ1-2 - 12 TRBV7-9 ASSLKGDNYGYT
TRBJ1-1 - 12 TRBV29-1 SVLALSMNTEAF
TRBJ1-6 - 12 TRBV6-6 ASSYSTVNSPLH
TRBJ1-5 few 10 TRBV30 AWNKPNQPQH
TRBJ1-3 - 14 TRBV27 ASSLGHPTSGNTIY
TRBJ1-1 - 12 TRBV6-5 ASSYDGGNTEAF
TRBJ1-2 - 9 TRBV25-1 ASSDRYGYT
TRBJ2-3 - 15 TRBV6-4 ASSEGAGGLEWDTQY
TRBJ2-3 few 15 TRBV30 AWNGNREREGGDTQY
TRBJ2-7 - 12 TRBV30 AWRGSARGYEQY
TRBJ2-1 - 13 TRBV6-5 ASSYTPLAANEQF